This TCR beta chain was profiled in a study of CD8 T cells in ankylosing spondylitis. This clonotype is a singleton in its sample. Its specificity is unknown. Germline trimming cut 5 bases from V and 5 bases from J; bases unmatched to any gene: 10. There are 14 residues in the CDR3. Germline V gene sequence: CDR1 DFQATT, CDR2 SNEGSKA (reference sequence). Quantitative 5'-RACE was performed with molecular barcodes, and it yielded the TCR beta libraries. TCRdb re-called the 5' RACE reads with MiXCR, one entry per CDR3 protein. The table includes about 540,000 distinct CDR3 sequences, over 9.5% detected once. Study-level findings and limits: Some of the motif variants had earlier been found in reactive arthritis patients' fluid and blood. About 8 highly homologous variants made up a TCR beta motif, and this motif appeared characteristic of ankylosing spondylitis blood. Disease-linked clones, CD8+, were relatively rare in peripheral blood. Matched synovial fluid from ankylosing spondylitis patients was reported to be enriched for disease-linked clones.

Sequences were obtained from blood, either unsorted or a sorted T cell fraction (not recorded which). The genes are TRBV20-1 and TRBJ1-1, with 8 bases lining up with TRBD1. The TCR originated in a male donor with ankylosing spondylitis. The CDR3 spells CSAVWTGLGTEAFF. DNA of the CDR3: TGCAGTGCTGTCTGGACAGGGTTGGGGACTGAAGCTTTCTTT.